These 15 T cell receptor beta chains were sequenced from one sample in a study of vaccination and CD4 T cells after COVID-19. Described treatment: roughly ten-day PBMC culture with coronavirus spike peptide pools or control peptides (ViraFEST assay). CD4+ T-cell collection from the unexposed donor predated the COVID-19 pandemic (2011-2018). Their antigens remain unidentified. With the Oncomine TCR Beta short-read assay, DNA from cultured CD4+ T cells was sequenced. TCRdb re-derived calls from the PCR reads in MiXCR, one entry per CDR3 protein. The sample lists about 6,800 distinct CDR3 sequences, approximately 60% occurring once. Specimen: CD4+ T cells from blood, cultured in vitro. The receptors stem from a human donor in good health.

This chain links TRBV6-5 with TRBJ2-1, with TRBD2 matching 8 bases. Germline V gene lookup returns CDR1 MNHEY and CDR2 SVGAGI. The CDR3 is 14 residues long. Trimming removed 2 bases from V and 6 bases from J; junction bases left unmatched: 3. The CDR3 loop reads CASSYEGLGNEQFF. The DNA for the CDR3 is TGTGCCAGCAGTTACGAGGGACTAGGCAATGAGCAGTTCTTC.

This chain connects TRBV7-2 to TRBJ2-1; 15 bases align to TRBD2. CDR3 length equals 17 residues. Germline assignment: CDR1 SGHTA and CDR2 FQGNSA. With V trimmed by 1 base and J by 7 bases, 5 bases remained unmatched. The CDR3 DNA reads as TGTGCCAGCAGCTTAGGGACTAGCGGGAGGGTGCGGAATGAGCAGTTCTTC. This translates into CASSLGTSGRVRNEQFF.

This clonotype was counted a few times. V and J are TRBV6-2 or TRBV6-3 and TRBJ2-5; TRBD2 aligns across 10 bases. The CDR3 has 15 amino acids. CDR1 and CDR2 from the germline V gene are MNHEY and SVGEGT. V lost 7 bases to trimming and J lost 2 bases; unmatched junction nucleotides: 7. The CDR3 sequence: CASKLASGGQETQYF. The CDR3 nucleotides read TGTGCCAGCAAACTTGCTAGCGGGGGACAAGAGACCCAGTACTTC.

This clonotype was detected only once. CDR3 DNA sequence: TGTGCCAGCACCGGCGGACAGTGGGCCAATCAGCCCCAGCATTTT. Its protein product is CASTGGQWANQPQHF. The V gene is TRBV7-8, the J gene TRBJ1-5; D is possibly TRBD1 (6 bases). CDR3 length equals 15 residues. The V end lost 7 bases, the J end lost 3 bases, and 16 bases lay between the germline ends. The germline CDR1 and CDR2 sequences are SGHVS and FQNEAQ.

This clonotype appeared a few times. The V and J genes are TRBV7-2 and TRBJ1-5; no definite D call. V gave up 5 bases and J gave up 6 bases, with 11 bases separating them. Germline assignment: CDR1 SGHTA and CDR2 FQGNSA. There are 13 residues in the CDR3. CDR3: CASSPPTGQPQHF. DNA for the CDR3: TGTGCCAGCAGCCCCCCGACCGGTCAGCCCCAGCATTTT.

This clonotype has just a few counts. The CDR3 loop is CASSYLDRTYGYTF. In nucleotides, the CDR3 is TGTGCCAGCAGTTACCTCGACAGGACCTATGGCTACACCTTC. The chain links TRBV6-5 to TRBJ1-2; D is perhaps TRBD1 (6 bases). Trimming cost V 2 bases and J 4 bases, with 11 bases left between them. The CDR3 runs to 14 residues. Germline V gene data show CDR1 as MNHEY and CDR2 as SVGAGI.

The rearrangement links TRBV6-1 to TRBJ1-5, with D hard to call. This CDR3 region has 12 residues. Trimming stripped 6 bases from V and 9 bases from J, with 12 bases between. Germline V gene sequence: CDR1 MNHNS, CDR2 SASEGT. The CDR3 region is CASSNGGRPQHF. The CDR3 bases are TGTGCCAGCAGCAACGGTGGTCGGCCCCAGCATTTT.

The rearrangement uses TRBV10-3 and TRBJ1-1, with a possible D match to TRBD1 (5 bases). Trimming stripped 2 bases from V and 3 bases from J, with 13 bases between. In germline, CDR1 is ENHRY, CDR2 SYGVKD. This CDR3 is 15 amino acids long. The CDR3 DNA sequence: TGTGCCATCAGTGAGAGGGGCCCGCCGGACACTGAAGCTTTCTTT. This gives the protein CAISERGPPDTEAFF.

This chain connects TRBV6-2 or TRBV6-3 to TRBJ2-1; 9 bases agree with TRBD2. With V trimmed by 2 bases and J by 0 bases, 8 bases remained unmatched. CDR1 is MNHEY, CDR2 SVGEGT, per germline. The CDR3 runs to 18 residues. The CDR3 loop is CASSYHRAGGISYNEQFF. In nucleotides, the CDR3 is TGTGCCAGCAGTTACCATCGAGCGGGGGGCATCTCCTACAATGAGCAGTTCTTC.

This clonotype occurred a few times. CDR3 nucleotide sequence: TGTGCCAGCAGTTTTACCAGGACGGTCAGCAATCAGCCCCAGCATTTT. It yields the protein CASSFTRTVSNQPQHF. The rearrangement joins TRBV6-5 to TRBJ1-5; D gene ambiguous. The V gene lost 4 bases and the J gene lost 1 base, with 14 bases spanning the gap. The CDR3 runs 16 residues. From germline, CDR1 is MNHEY and CDR2 SVGAGI.

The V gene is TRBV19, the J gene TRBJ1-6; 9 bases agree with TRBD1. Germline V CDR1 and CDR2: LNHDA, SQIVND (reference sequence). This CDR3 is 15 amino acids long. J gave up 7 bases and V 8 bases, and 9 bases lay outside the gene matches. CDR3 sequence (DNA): TGTGCCAGTTATTCCGGCGGGACAGGGAATTCACCCCTCCACTTT. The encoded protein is CASYSGGTGNSPLHF.

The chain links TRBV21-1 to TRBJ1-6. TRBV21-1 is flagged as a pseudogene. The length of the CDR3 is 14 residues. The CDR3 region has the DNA TGTGCCAGCAGCAAAGCTTGGGGTAATTCACCCCTCCACTTT. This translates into CASSKAWGNSPLHF.

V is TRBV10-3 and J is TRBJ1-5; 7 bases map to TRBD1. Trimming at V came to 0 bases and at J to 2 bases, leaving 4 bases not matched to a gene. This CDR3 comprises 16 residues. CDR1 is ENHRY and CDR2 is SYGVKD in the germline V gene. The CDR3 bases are TGTGCCATCAGTGAGTCCGGACAGGTGGGCAATCAGCCCCAGCATTTT. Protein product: CAISESGQVGNQPQHF.

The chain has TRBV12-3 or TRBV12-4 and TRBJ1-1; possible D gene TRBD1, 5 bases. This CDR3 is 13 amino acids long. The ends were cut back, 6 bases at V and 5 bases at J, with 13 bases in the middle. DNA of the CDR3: TGTGCCAGCAGCAAGCAGGGCCCAACTGAAGCTTTCTTT. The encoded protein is CASSKQGPTEAFF.

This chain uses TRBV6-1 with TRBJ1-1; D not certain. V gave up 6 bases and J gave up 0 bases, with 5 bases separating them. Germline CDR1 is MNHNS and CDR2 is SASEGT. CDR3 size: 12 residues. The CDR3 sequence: CASRNLNTEAFF. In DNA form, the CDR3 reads TGTGCCAGCAGGAACCTGAACACTGAAGCTTTCTTT.